The present TCR beta chain was sequenced within a study of T cell responses to AZD1222 COVID-19 vaccine. Study-wide results and limits: Mostly white British, mostly female donors; authors suggested clonal diversity may be underestimated. Sampling that yielded the repertoires occurred only after the peak T cell response. Unmutated variant regions reportedly attract nearly half of all spike-specific TCRs.

A note on this clone: Its antigen is unknown.

The CDR3 has 12 amino acids. Looked up from germline, CDR1 is LNHDA and CDR2 is SQIVND (reference sequence). The germline V and J ends were trimmed by 6 bases and 5 bases, with 10 bases remaining between them. Measured with immunoSEQ multiplex PCR; TCRdb has only the in-frame clones, and not every one. This sample has about 140,000 clones, with more than 70% found just once. Pooled in the analysis were second doses at about 4 or about 12 weeks. J is TRBJ1-2 and V is TRBV19; no clear D. This sequence was found in an adult who received the AZD1222 COVID-19 vaccine. This specimen consisted of peripheral blood, obtained 28 days after the second AZD1222 dose. The CDR3 bases are TGTGCCAGTAGCACGGACCCTTATGGCTACACCTTC. It specifies CASSTDPYGYTF.